This T cell receptor beta chain was found in a study of T cell repertoires in cytomegalovirus infection. On the study more broadly: Indications of both CMV infection and matching HLA type were provided by public TCR beta signatures.

The V end lost 0 bases, the J end lost 4 bases, and 11 bases lay between the germline ends. This CDR3 region has 15 residues. Germline CDR1 and CDR2: SGHVS and FNYEAQ. General observations from the study: Identification of carriers of CMV plus the relevant HLA was performed using cumulative public TCR beta family frequency. HLA-C-restricted CMV-specific TCR beta clonotypes were dominant in the ex vivo response.

The sample holds many counts of this clonotype. The antigen is unknown. From the reads, TCRdb called clonotypes with MiXCR, one entry per CDR3 protein. The repertoire has 200,000 or so distinct CDR3 sequences, approximately 28% of them found once; the top ten carry about 31%. The sequence derives from a human donor in good health (CMV status not recorded). Some clones in this sample may be carry-over from other donors' samples. The sequencing sample was made of PBMCs. This sequence joins TRBV7-6 and TRBJ2-3; D not certain. The CDR3 DNA reads TGTGCCAGCAGCTTAGCCAGGTTCAAGGCAGATACGCAGTATTTT. Its protein product is CASSLARFKADTQYF.